The entry below gives a single TCR beta chain sequence along with its context. The data were taken from a study of OX40 agonist ivuxolimab in advanced cancers. TCRdb's copy holds only in-frame clones and misses some; the assay was immunoSEQ multiplex PCR. The table has under 110,000 clones, 75% to 95% seen once. Individuals having autoimmune disease history or systemic immunosuppression were not enrolled. Sequencing was performed on CD4+ or CD8+ T cells sorted from blood, taken in a trial of the OX40 agonist ivuxolimab. The receptor's source is an adult with an advanced solid tumor such as melanoma, head and neck, liver or kidney cancer.

The CDR3 DNA is TGTGCCAGCAGCTTGGCCGAGGAAGCTTTCTTT. It is translated as CASSLAEEAFF. The V gene is TRBV5-6, the J gene TRBJ1-1; D is uncertain. Germline loops: CDR1 SGHDT, CDR2 YYEEEE. Trimming removed 0 bases from V and 8 bases from J, with 5 bases in between. CDR3 length: 11 amino acids.